The rows below give T cell receptor beta chains drawn from one sample of a study of T cells in Graves' hyperthyroidism and ophthalmopathy. TCRdb called the multiplex PCR reads again in MiXCR, with one record for every CDR3 protein. The table has hundreds of thousands of distinct CDR3 sequences, 38% seen once. Material: blood. Receptor source: a man aged 18-30 years with Graves' hyperthyroidism. CDR3s include the opening cysteine and the closing phenylalanine or tryptophan. Fields, in order: clone size, D gene, V gene, J gene, CDR3 protein, CDR3 DNA. A D gene is named only where the DNA matches it firmly. Size is stated for part of the rows, as once, few or many counts, or as a class when the clone is expanded.

clone_size: many; d_call: .; v_call: TRBV12-3/TRBV12-4; j_call: TRBJ1-6; cdr3_aa: CASSLDGGPLHF; cdr3_nt: TGTGCCAGCAGTTTAGATGGGGGGCCCCTCCACTTT
clone_size: many; d_call: .; v_call: TRBV19; j_call: TRBJ2-5; cdr3_aa: CASSSLRETQYF; cdr3_nt: TGTGCCAGCAGCTCTTTGCGGGAGACCCAGTACTTC
clone_size: few; d_call: .; v_call: TRBV6-6; j_call: TRBJ1-5; cdr3_aa: CASSDGQKSNQPQHF; cdr3_nt: TGTGCCAGCAGCGACGGACAGAAGAGCAATCAGCCCCAGCATTTT
clone_size: .; d_call: .; v_call: TRBV9; j_call: TRBJ2-5; cdr3_aa: CASSGVAGQETQYF; cdr3_nt: TGTGCCAGCAGCGGGGTGGCGGGCCAAGAGACCCAGTACTTC
clone_size: .; d_call: .; v_call: TRBV9; j_call: TRBJ2-7; cdr3_aa: CASSRDGPYEQYF; cdr3_nt: TGTGCCAGCAGCCGGGACGGACCCTACGAGCAGTACTTC
clone_size: .; d_call: TRBD1; v_call: TRBV7-3; j_call: TRBJ2-7; cdr3_aa: CASSLSTGVTEQYF; cdr3_nt: TGTGCCAGCAGCTTGTCGACAGGGGTGACCGAGCAGTACTTC
clone_size: .; d_call: .; v_call: TRBV29-1; j_call: TRBJ2-7; cdr3_aa: CSVEVESSFAYEQYF; cdr3_nt: TGCAGCGTTGAAGTCGAGAGTTCGTTCGCCTACGAGCAGTACTTC
clone_size: many; d_call: .; v_call: TRBV10-1; j_call: TRBJ1-3; cdr3_aa: CASSEWTTGNTIYF; cdr3_nt: TGCGCCAGCAGTGAGTGGACAACCGGAAACACCATATATTTT
clone_size: .; d_call: .; v_call: TRBV20-1; j_call: TRBJ1-1; cdr3_aa: CSASRGVDTEAFF; cdr3_nt: TGCAGTGCTAGTAGGGGTGTCGACACTGAAGCTTTCTTT
clone_size: .; d_call: .; v_call: TRBV29-1; j_call: TRBJ2-7; cdr3_aa: CSGEEGGSYEQYF; cdr3_nt: TGCAGCGGGGAGGAGGGAGGCTCCTACGAGCAGTACTTC
clone_size: .; d_call: TRBD1; v_call: TRBV20-1; j_call: TRBJ1-2; cdr3_aa: CSAGWTGESGYTF; cdr3_nt: TGCAGTGCGGGGTGGACAGGGGAAAGTGGCTACACCTTC
clone_size: few; d_call: .; v_call: TRBV5-4; j_call: TRBJ1-1; cdr3_aa: CASSLWDREEAFF; cdr3_nt: TGTGCCAGCAGCTTGTGGGACCGGGAGGAAGCTTTCTTT
clone_size: .; d_call: TRBD1; v_call: TRBV12-3/TRBV12-4; j_call: TRBJ2-5; cdr3_aa: CASSVGQGAEETQYF; cdr3_nt: TGTGCCAGCAGCGTCGGACAGGGGGCGGAAGAGACCCAGTACTTC
clone_size: few; d_call: TRBD2; v_call: TRBV20-1; j_call: TRBJ2-5; cdr3_aa: CSAPRGGSETQYF; cdr3_nt: TGCAGTGCTCCCCGGGGGGGCTCAGAGACCCAGTACTTC
clone_size: .; d_call: TRBD1; v_call: TRBV5-1; j_call: TRBJ2-7; cdr3_aa: CASSPDGWGQGAEQYF; cdr3_nt: TGCGCCAGCAGCCCGGACGGGTGGGGGCAGGGGGCCGAGCAGTACTTC
clone_size: .; d_call: .; v_call: TRBV11-2; j_call: TRBJ1-3; cdr3_aa: CASSLGSTGNTIYF; cdr3_nt: TGTGCCAGCAGCTTGGGGAGTACTGGAAACACCATATATTTT
clone_size: .; d_call: .; v_call: TRBV25-1; j_call: TRBJ1-1; cdr3_aa: CASRVSGQENTEAFF; cdr3_nt: TGTGCCAGCAGAGTCTCGGGGCAGGAGAACACTGAAGCTTTCTTT
clone_size: .; d_call: .; v_call: TRBV4-2; j_call: TRBJ1-5; cdr3_aa: CASSPGIQGNQPQHF; cdr3_nt: TGTGCCAGCAGCCCGGGGATACAGGGTAATCAGCCCCAGCATTTT
clone_size: .; d_call: TRBD1; v_call: TRBV7-2; j_call: TRBJ2-5; cdr3_aa: CASSPAAGGKTQYF; cdr3_nt: TGTGCCAGCAGCCCGGCGGCAGGGGGAAAGACCCAGTACTTC
clone_size: .; d_call: .; v_call: TRBV7-3; j_call: TRBJ2-7; cdr3_aa: CASSQAVGEWDEQYF; cdr3_nt: TGTGCCAGCAGCCAAGCCGTGGGGGAGTGGGACGAGCAGTACTTC
clone_size: .; d_call: TRBD1; v_call: TRBV14; j_call: TRBJ1-2; cdr3_aa: CASSPRDRGHSGYTF; cdr3_nt: TGTGCCAGCAGCCCAAGGGACAGGGGGCATAGTGGCTACACCTTC
clone_size: many; d_call: .; v_call: TRBV10-3; j_call: TRBJ1-2; cdr3_aa: CAISPGNYGYTF; cdr3_nt: TGTGCCATCAGTCCGGGAAACTATGGCTACACCTTC
clone_size: .; d_call: .; v_call: TRBV29-1; j_call: TRBJ2-7; cdr3_aa: CSVEGASVMGEQYF; cdr3_nt: TGCAGCGTTGAGGGAGCGAGTGTAATGGGCGAGCAGTACTTC
clone_size: .; d_call: .; v_call: TRBV2; j_call: TRBJ1-5; cdr3_aa: CASVGDGQPQHF; cdr3_nt: TGTGCCAGCGTAGGGGACGGTCAGCCCCAGCATTTT
clone_size: few; d_call: .; v_call: TRBV6-5; j_call: TRBJ1-5; cdr3_aa: CASSPYTGNQPQHF; cdr3_nt: TGTGCCAGCAGTCCCTACACAGGGAATCAGCCCCAGCATTTT
clone_size: many; d_call: TRBD1; v_call: TRBV29-1; j_call: TRBJ1-4; cdr3_aa: CSGTTGGGNEKLFF; cdr3_nt: TGCAGCGGCACTACAGGGGGCGGTAATGAAAAACTGTTTTTT
clone_size: many; d_call: .; v_call: TRBV6-5; j_call: TRBJ2-7; cdr3_aa: CASSSVWEEYF; cdr3_nt: TGTGCCAGCAGTTCGGTATGGGAGGAATACTTC
clone_size: .; d_call: .; v_call: TRBV9; j_call: TRBJ1-4; cdr3_aa: CASSGWDNWSDENLFF; cdr3_nt: TGTGCCAGCAGCGGATGGGACAACTGGAGCGATGAAAACCTGTTTTTT
clone_size: few; d_call: .; v_call: TRBV9; j_call: TRBJ2-2; cdr3_aa: CASSAGVPEAGELFF; cdr3_nt: TGTGCCAGCAGCGCGGGAGTACCGGAAGCCGGGGAGCTGTTTTTT
clone_size: .; d_call: .; v_call: TRBV7-9; j_call: TRBJ1-1; cdr3_aa: CASSLARGRMNTEAFF; cdr3_nt: TGTGCCAGCAGCTTAGCGCGCGGGCGAATGAACACTGAAGCTTTCTTT
clone_size: .; d_call: TRBD1; v_call: TRBV20-1; j_call: TRBJ1-5; cdr3_aa: CSARGDRGGNQPQHF; cdr3_nt: TGCAGTGCTAGGGGAGACAGGGGTGGCAATCAGCCCCAGCATTTT
clone_size: many; d_call: .; v_call: TRBV19; j_call: TRBJ1-2; cdr3_aa: CASTDDPYGYTF; cdr3_nt: TGTGCCAGTACCGACGACCCCTATGGCTACACCTTC
clone_size: few; d_call: .; v_call: TRBV5-1; j_call: TRBJ1-1; cdr3_aa: CASSSTRGIEGTEAFF; cdr3_nt: TGCGCCAGCAGTTCCACAAGAGGGATAGAGGGCACTGAAGCTTTCTTT
clone_size: .; d_call: TRBD1; v_call: TRBV19; j_call: TRBJ2-7; cdr3_aa: CASSMQGVYEQYF; cdr3_nt: TGTGCCAGTAGTATGCAGGGGGTCTACGAGCAGTACTTC
clone_size: many; d_call: .; v_call: TRBV5-1; j_call: TRBJ1-2; cdr3_aa: CASSLDRSGGGYTF; cdr3_nt: TGCGCCAGCAGCCTAGACAGGTCTGGCGGCGGCTACACCTTC
clone_size: few; d_call: .; v_call: TRBV4-2; j_call: TRBJ1-4; cdr3_aa: CASSQDRVSTNEKLFF; cdr3_nt: TGTGCCAGCAGCCAAGATCGCGTATCAACTAATGAAAAACTGTTTTTT
clone_size: few; d_call: TRBD1; v_call: TRBV5-5; j_call: TRBJ1-5; cdr3_aa: CASSGTGFSNQPQHF; cdr3_nt: TGTGCCAGCAGCGGGACAGGTTTTAGCAATCAGCCCCAGCATTTT
clone_size: .; d_call: TRBD1; v_call: TRBV29-1; j_call: TRBJ2-2; cdr3_aa: CSVVIDRVTGELFF; cdr3_nt: TGCAGCGTTGTTATCGACAGGGTCACCGGGGAGCTGTTTTTT
clone_size: .; d_call: .; v_call: TRBV12-3/TRBV12-4; j_call: TRBJ2-5; cdr3_aa: CASSSTGGGGETQYF; cdr3_nt: TGTGCCAGCAGTTCAACAGGAGGGGGGGGAGAGACCCAGTACTTC
clone_size: few; d_call: TRBD1; v_call: TRBV15; j_call: TRBJ1-2; cdr3_aa: CATSSYVTGTGTYGYTF; cdr3_nt: TGTGCCACCAGCAGTTACGTAACCGGGACAGGAACCTATGGCTACACCTTC
clone_size: .; d_call: .; v_call: TRBV20-1; j_call: TRBJ2-7; cdr3_aa: CSASPDKTNEQYF; cdr3_nt: TGCAGTGCTAGCCCCGACAAAACCAACGAGCAGTACTTC
clone_size: once; d_call: .; v_call: TRBV9; j_call: TRBJ2-5; cdr3_aa: CASSRTVGRGHQETQYF; cdr3_nt: TGTGCCAGCAGCCGGACAGTGGGCAGGGGCCACCAAGAGACCCAGTACTTC
clone_size: .; d_call: TRBD1; v_call: TRBV29-1; j_call: TRBJ2-3; cdr3_aa: CSVDQGADTQYF; cdr3_nt: TGCAGCGTTGATCAGGGGGCAGATACGCAGTATTTT
clone_size: few; d_call: .; v_call: TRBV7-2; j_call: TRBJ1-4; cdr3_aa: CASSFTGGFNEKLFF; cdr3_nt: TGTGCCAGCAGCTTTACAGGAGGCTTTAATGAAAAACTGTTTTTT
clone_size: few; d_call: .; v_call: TRBV7-9; j_call: TRBJ2-7; cdr3_aa: CASSLAGEIYEQYF; cdr3_nt: TGTGCCAGCAGCTTAGCGGGAGAAATCTACGAGCAGTACTTC
clone_size: few; d_call: TRBD1; v_call: TRBV13; j_call: TRBJ1-2; cdr3_aa: CASSSNRGANYGYTF; cdr3_nt: TGTGCCAGCAGCTCGAACAGGGGAGCTAACTATGGCTACACCTTC
clone_size: few; d_call: .; v_call: TRBV7-9; j_call: TRBJ2-2; cdr3_aa: CASSFRGTVHTGELFF; cdr3_nt: TGTGCCAGCAGCTTCCGGGGGACAGTCCACACCGGGGAGCTGTTTTTT
clone_size: .; d_call: .; v_call: TRBV2; j_call: TRBJ1-1; cdr3_aa: CASSEVGLSTEAFF; cdr3_nt: TGTGCCAGCAGTGAAGTGGGACTCTCCACTGAAGCTTTCTTT
clone_size: many; d_call: .; v_call: TRBV29-1; j_call: TRBJ2-7; cdr3_aa: CSVVGRATYEQYF; cdr3_nt: TGCAGCGTTGTGGGCAGGGCTACCTACGAGCAGTACTTC
clone_size: .; d_call: .; v_call: TRBV11-2; j_call: TRBJ2-5; cdr3_aa: CASSGGSVWETQYF; cdr3_nt: TGTGCCAGCAGCGGGGGCTCTGTATGGGAGACCCAGTACTTC
clone_size: many; d_call: .; v_call: TRBV20-1; j_call: TRBJ2-5; cdr3_aa: CSAVVGLPQETQYF; cdr3_nt: TGCAGTGCAGTCGTGGGACTGCCCCAAGAGACCCAGTACTTC
clone_size: .; d_call: .; v_call: TRBV29-1; j_call: TRBJ1-2; cdr3_aa: CSVEAVANYGYTF; cdr3_nt: TGCAGCGTAGAGGCTGTAGCTAACTATGGCTACACCTTC
clone_size: .; d_call: .; v_call: TRBV9; j_call: TRBJ2-7; cdr3_aa: CASMAGATYEQYF; cdr3_nt: TGTGCCAGCATGGCGGGGGCTACCTACGAGCAGTACTTC
clone_size: .; d_call: .; v_call: TRBV5-6; j_call: TRBJ2-7; cdr3_aa: CASSPPGPHEQYF; cdr3_nt: TGTGCCAGCAGCCCGCCGGGGCCCCACGAGCAGTACTTC